The next 27 T cell receptor beta chains were all read from a single sample in a study of T-cell reconstitution after alpha-beta-depleted transplantation in children. Unique molecular identifiers tagged the TCRbeta library. TCRdb re-called the PCR reads with MiXCR, one entry per CDR3 protein. The data hold 90,000 to 100,000 distinct CDR3 sequences, with around a quarter observed a single time. Material: PBMCs, obtained before TCRalphabeta/CD19-depleted stem cell transplant. The receptors stem from a boy younger than 10 with acute lymphoblastic leukemia, due to receive a stem cell transplant.

This clonotype is deemed medium-sized. The V call is TRBV5-1, the J call TRBJ2-7, with 7 bases aligning to TRBD1. The CDR3 length is 15 residues. Germline assignment: CDR1 SGHRS and CDR2 YFSETQ. The ends lost 0 bases at V and 7 bases at J; junction bases unmatched: 10. CDR3 in DNA: TGCGCCAGCAGCTTGGAGGTGGGACAGCTTCAGGAGCAGTACTTC. As protein: CASSLEVGQLQEQYF. The complete variable domain, with remaining parts taken from reference TRBV5-1 and TRBJ2-7, reads KAGVTQTPRYLIKTRGQQVTLSCSPISGHRSVSWYQQTPGQGLQFLFEYFSETQRNKGNFPGRFSGRQFSNSRSEMNVSTLELGDSALYLCASSLEVGQLQEQYFGPGTRLTVT.

This rearrangement joins TRBV20-1 to TRBJ2-1; D gene unclear. The CDR3 length is 14 residues. The V gene lost 2 bases and the J gene lost 6 bases, with 14 bases spanning the gap. The germline gives CDR1 DFQATT, CDR2 SNEGSKA (reference sequence). CDR3 loop: CSARSPLLGNEQFF. The CDR3 nucleotides read TGCAGTGCTAGAAGCCCCTTGCTAGGCAATGAGCAGTTCTTC.

The genes are TRBV6-5 and TRBJ1-3, with D uncertain. This CDR3 spans 15 amino acids. Trimming took off 3 bases at V and 0 bases at J, with 9 bases between the two ends. Germline CDR1 and CDR2: MNHEY and SVGAGI. The CDR3 here is CASSYTVLSGNTIYF. CDR3 sequence (DNA): TGTGCCAGCAGTTATACCGTGCTCTCTGGAAACACCATATATTTT.

This clonotype appeared a few times. The CDR3 sequence is CSAPGPANEKLFF. CDR3 DNA: TGCAGTGCTCCAGGGCCGGCTAATGAAAAACTGTTTTTT. The chain links TRBV20-1 to TRBJ1-4; perhaps TRBD1 as D (5 bases). This CDR3 is built from 13 residues. The V end was cut by 5 bases, the J end by 3 bases, with 10 bases between. The V gene's germline CDR1 is DFQATT and CDR2 SNEGSKA (reference sequence).

A few counts support this clonotype. The chain combines TRBV7-2 with TRBJ2-3, with 8 bases that match TRBD2. Germline trimming cut 3 bases from V and 4 bases from J; bases unmatched to any gene: 9. This CDR3 is 16 amino acids long. Germline V gene sequence: CDR1 SGHTA, CDR2 FQGNSA. The DNA of the CDR3 is TGTGCCAGCAGCTTTACTAGCGGAGGGGCCCCAGATACGCAGTATTTT. As protein: CASSFTSGGAPDTQYF.

V is TRBV4-1 and J is TRBJ2-7; TRBD2 matches at 13 bases. This CDR3 is built from 18 residues. The V gene's germline CDR1 is MGHRA and CDR2 YSYEKL. V gave up 0 bases and J gave up 2 bases; unmatched junction bases: 7. CDR3 nucleotide sequence: TGCGCCAGCAGCCAAGATCTGGGACTAGCGGGACGACCCTACGAGCAGTACTTC. Its protein product is CASSQDLGLAGRPYEQYF.

This clonotype was counted once. The chain joins TRBV4-3 to TRBJ2-2, with D tentatively TRBD1 (6 bases). Germline CDR1 LGHNA, CDR2 YSLEER. CDR3 length: 14 residues. The V end was cut by 4 bases, the J end by 7 bases, with 13 bases between. Here the CDR3 DNA reads TGCGCCAGCAGCCTTCAGGGGAGTGGCGGGGAGCTGTTTTTT. It translates to CASSLQGSGGELFF.

This clonotype has only a few counts. The CDR3 coding sequence is TGTGCCAGCAGCCCCGTCGGGGGAAGGTACGAGCAGTACTTC. Translating it yields CASSPVGGRYEQYF. The gene calls are TRBV6-1 and TRBJ2-7; maybe TRBD2 (6 bases). V lost 6 bases and J lost 4, with 16 bases in between. Germline values: CDR1 MNHNS, CDR2 SASEGT. CDR3 length: 14 residues.

This clonotype was recorded a few times. This chain uses TRBV7-9 with TRBJ2-2; 9 bases fit TRBD2. V shed 5 bases and J 0 bases; nucleotides not matched to a gene: 4. CDR3 length equals 16 residues. Germline CDR1 and CDR2: SEHNR and FQNEAQ (reference sequence). The CDR3 region has the DNA TGTGCCAGCAGCCTTACTAGCGGGCCGAACACCGGGGAGCTGTTTTTT. Translated, it gives CASSLTSGPNTGELFF.

This clonotype was counted ten times or more. This chain uses TRBV4-2 with TRBJ2-7; TRBD2 is a possible D gene (6 bases). Germline V gives CDR1 LGHNA, CDR2 YNFKEQ. Trimming left V 1 base short and J 1 base short, with 20 bases between. The CDR3 is 18 residues long. CDR3 coding DNA: TGTGCCAGCAGCCAAGGAAGCGGAGGGGCCGTTTGGTCCTACGAGCAGTACTTC. Its translation is CASSQGSGGAVWSYEQYF.

V gene TRBV20-1 combines with J gene TRBJ2-1; D uncertain. This CDR3 contains 13 residues. CDR1 and CDR2 (germline): DFQATT, SNEGSKA (reference sequence). Trimming took 4 bases from V and 0 from J, leaving 7 bases between them. The CDR3 sequence is CSATWGSYNEQFF. The CDR3 nucleotides read TGCAGTGCTACGTGGGGCTCCTACAATGAGCAGTTCTTC.

This chain joins TRBV28 and TRBJ2-1; the D gene is possibly TRBD2 (6 bases). Germline V gene lookup returns CDR1 MDHEN and CDR2 SYDVKM. The CDR3 spans 14 residues. The V end was cut by 5 bases, the J end by 6 bases, with 14 bases between. The CDR3 DNA is TGTGCCAGCAGTCCACGGACCGGGGGCAATGAGCAGTTCTTC. Protein product: CASSPRTGGNEQFF.

This chain uses TRBV9 with TRBJ1-1, with 8 bases aligning to TRBD1. J lost 1 base, V lost 4 bases, and 3 bases had no gene match. Germline CDR1 reads SGDLS; CDR2 reads YYNGEE. The CDR3 consists of 14 residues. The CDR3 DNA is TGTGCCAGCAGCCCCAGGGGGCAGAACACTGAAGCTTTCTTT. It encodes CASSPRGQNTEAFF.

This clonotype was counted ten times or more. CDR3 in DNA: TGCGCCAGCAGCTTGCACGGCGGGAGCTCCTACAATGAGCAGTTCTTC. Protein: CASSLHGGSSYNEQFF. The rearrangement links TRBV5-1 to TRBJ2-1; 7 positions match TRBD2. CDR3 length: 16 residues. CDR1 and CDR2 from the germline V gene are SGHRS and YFSETQ. V lost 1 base to trimming and J lost 0 bases; unmatched junction nucleotides: 4.

This clonotype came up many times. This sequence joins TRBV29-1 and TRBJ1-3; 7 positions agree with TRBD1. J gave up 0 bases and V 6 bases, and 2 bases lay outside the gene matches. Germline-derived CDR1 and CDR2 are SQVTM and ANQGSEA. The CDR3 spans 13 residues. This CDR3 is CSVGQSSGNTIYF. The CDR3 bases are TGCAGCGTGGGACAGAGCTCTGGAAACACCATATATTTT.

The V call is TRBV5-1, the J call TRBJ2-1; D perhaps matches TRBD1 (5 bases). Trimming left V 0 bases short and J 7 bases short, with 14 bases between. This CDR3 has 15 residues. Germline-derived CDR1 and CDR2 are SGHRS and YFSETQ. The CDR3 protein is CASSLEKGLNNEQFF. CDR3 in DNA: TGCGCCAGCAGCTTGGAAAAGGGGCTCAATAATGAGCAGTTCTTC.

There are many counts of this clonotype. The chain is built from TRBV9 and TRBJ2-7; D remains unclear. Germline CDR1 SGDLS, CDR2 YYNGEE. CDR3 length: 14 amino acids. Trimming took off 3 bases at V and 6 bases at J, with 16 bases between the two ends. The CDR3 reads CASSAGSISGEQYF. The CDR3 bases are TGTGCCAGCAGCGCCGGGTCGATTTCGGGCGAGCAGTACTTC.

This chain's CDR3 is CSAAGTVVSYEQYF. The CDR3 DNA reads as TGCAGTGCTGCCGGGACAGTGGTCTCCTACGAGCAGTACTTC. The J gene is TRBJ2-7, the V gene TRBV20-1, with TRBD1 identical over 7 bases. This CDR3 has 14 residues. The V and J ends lost 5 bases and 0 bases, in that order; junction bases with no gene match: 7. From germline, CDR1 is DFQATT and CDR2 SNEGSKA (reference sequence).

This clonotype was seen a few times. Here the CDR3 reads CASSPGLAGVKQYF. The CDR3 DNA reads TGTGCCAGCAGCCCGGGACTAGCGGGAGTAAAGCAGTACTTC. The chain has TRBV3-1 and TRBJ2-7; 14 bases line up with TRBD2. Trimming cost V 4 bases and J 8 bases; bases outside gene matches: 4. Per the germline V gene, CDR1 is LGHDT and CDR2 is YNNKEL (reference sequence). The CDR3 is 14 amino acids.

The chain couples TRBV20-1 to TRBJ1-2; no definite D call. CDR1 is DFQATT, CDR2 SNEGSKA, per germline (reference sequence). CDR3 length equals 14 residues. V lost 2 bases and J lost 2, with 12 bases in between. The CDR3 DNA reads as TGCAGTGCTAGAATAAAGGCGGCCAACTATGGCTACACCTTC. It translates to CSARIKAANYGYTF.

This clonotype showed up just a few times. The CDR3 reads CASSQELGGETQYF. As DNA, the CDR3 is TGCGCCAGCAGCCAAGAATTGGGTGGCGAGACCCAGTACTTC. V gene TRBV4-3 combines with J gene TRBJ2-5; the D is unclear. Germline V lookup: CDR1 LGHNA, CDR2 YSLEER. This CDR3 contains 14 residues. V gave up 0 bases and J gave up 5 bases, with 10 bases separating them.

The V call is TRBV3-1, the J call TRBJ2-3; D remains unclear. V gave up 4 bases and J gave up 1 base, with 15 bases separating them. The CDR3 extends over 16 amino acids. The germline CDR1 and CDR2 sequences are LGHDT and YNNKEL (reference sequence). CDR3 amino acids: CASSPLAGTGTDTQYF. CDR3 DNA sequence: TGTGCCAGCAGCCCCCTGGCAGGAACGGGCACAGATACGCAGTATTTT.

The chain recombines TRBV11-2 with TRBJ1-4, with a weak D call TRBD1 (5 bases). This CDR3 is 16 amino acids long. V dropped 0 bases and J dropped 7 bases, with 15 bases sitting between them. The germline V gene encodes CDR1 SGHAT and CDR2 FQNNGV. CDR3: CASSLDPGDVGEKLFF. The CDR3 coding sequence is TGTGCCAGCAGCTTAGATCCGGGGGATGTTGGTGAAAAACTGTTTTTT.

This chain connects TRBV7-8 to TRBJ2-3; D remains ambiguous. Trimming removed 5 bases at V and 2 bases at J, with 17 bases between. The CDR3 is 16 amino acids. Looked up from germline, CDR1 is SGHVS and CDR2 is FQNEAQ. The CDR3 bases are TGTGCCAGCAGCCGCACGCCGGGCGGATTCACAGATACGCAGTATTTT. This gives the protein CASSRTPGGFTDTQYF.

CDR3 nucleotide sequence: TGTGCCAGCAGAGGTCCGGTCCCCAATCAGCCCCAGCATTTT. Amino acid sequence: CASRGPVPNQPQHF. The chain joins TRBV28 to TRBJ1-5; D unresolved. Per the germline V gene, CDR1 is MDHEN and CDR2 is SYDVKM. The V gene lost 6 bases and the J gene lost 3 bases, with 12 bases spanning the gap. The CDR3 length is 14 residues.

The chain links TRBV5-1 to TRBJ2-7; D not resolved. The germline V gene encodes CDR1 SGHRS and CDR2 YFSETQ. The ends were cut back, 0 bases at V and 6 bases at J, with 10 bases in the middle. The CDR3 has 13 amino acids. The CDR3 DNA reads TGCGCCAGCAGCTTGGATCCGGCTGGCGAGCAGTACTTC. The encoded protein is CASSLDPAGEQYF.

This clonotype was detected a few times. This rearrangement joins TRBV30 to TRBJ1-3, with D hard to call. The ends were cut back, 4 bases at V and 0 bases at J, with 7 bases in the middle. The CDR3 is made up of 13 amino acids. Germline loops: CDR1 GTSNPN, CDR2 SVGIG (reference sequence). The CDR3 DNA follows: TGTGCCTGGACGACGGCCTCTGGAAACACCATATATTTT. Its translation: CAWTTASGNTIYF.